The next 5 T cell receptor beta chains were all read from a single sample in a study of T cell changes during pregnancy in multiple sclerosis. Clones were read by immunoSEQ multiplex PCR, and TCRdb kept only the in-frame ones, dropping some. The data show roughly 60,000 clones, 90% seen once. The specimen was peripheral blood, collected in the second trimester of pregnancy. These receptors were collected from a female donor in good health, enrolled as a control in a pregnancy study.

V usage is TRBV7-9 and J usage is TRBJ2-3; 8 bases agree with TRBD2. The CDR3 spans 14 residues. The junction had 8 bases not matched to a gene; V was cut back by 6 bases and J by 6 bases. The germline V gene has CDR1 SEHNR and CDR2 FQNEAQ (reference sequence). CDR3: CASRPAGVLDTQYF. CDR3 bases: TGTGCCAGCAGGCCAGCGGGAGTTCTCGATACGCAGTATTTT.

The chain combines TRBV6-5 with TRBJ1-3; tentative D call: TRBD1 (6 bases). V was cut by 2 bases and J by 0 bases, with 8 bases left in between. Germline values: CDR1 MNHEY, CDR2 SVGAGI. The CDR3 is made up of 15 amino acids. CDR3 region: CASSYDRNSGNTIYF. CDR3 DNA sequence: TGTGCCAGCAGTTACGACAGGAACTCTGGAAACACCATATATTTT.

The chain uses TRBV5-5 and TRBJ1-5, with unresolved D. Germline CDR1 SGHKS, CDR2 YYEKEE (reference sequence). Trimming cost V 3 bases and J 8 bases, with 15 bases left between them. CDR3 length: 14 amino acids. This chain's CDR3 is CASSYYHTTEPQHF. The CDR3 nucleotides read TGTGCCAGCAGCTACTATCACACCACGGAGCCCCAGCATTTT.

On this clone itself: This sample includes further DNA sequences coding for the same CDR3. J is TRBJ2-7 and V is TRBV29-1; 7 bases align to TRBD1. V was pared by 1 base and J by 5 bases, with 8 bases of the junction left unmatched. The CDR3 covers 14 residues. Germline V gives CDR1 SQVTM, CDR2 ANQGSEA. The CDR3 sequence is CSVEGGRGYNEQYF. In nucleotides, the CDR3 is TGCAGCGTTGAAGGGGGCAGGGGGTATAACGAGCAGTACTTC.

The gene calls are TRBV30 and TRBJ1-6, with 8 bases lining up with TRBD1. Germline V gives CDR1 GTSNPN, CDR2 SVGIG (reference sequence). CDR3 length: 16 amino acids. V shed 1 base, J shed 7 bases, and the junction held 9 bases outside the gene matches. CDR3 DNA sequence: TGTGCCTGGAGTGGCGCGAAGGCAGGGGGCAATTCACCCCTCCACTTT. Encoded protein: CAWSGAKAGGNSPLHF.